The 4 T cell receptor beta chains presented below share a single source sample, sequenced in a study of T cell repertoires in cytomegalovirus infection. One entry per CDR3 protein results from TCRdb running MiXCR on the reads. The data show some 180,000 distinct CDR3 sequences, with more than 9% seen just once and about 4.6% held by the top ten. The specimen sequenced was PBMCs. The receptor set was obtained from a human donor in good health (CMV status not recorded). Some clones in this sample may be carry-over from other donors' samples.

The chain uses TRBV20-1 and TRBJ2-1; D could derive from TRBD1 or TRBD2 (5 bases each). V shed 0 bases and J shed 8 bases, with 17 bases lying between them. The CDR3 is made up of 15 amino acids. In germline, CDR1 is DFQATT, CDR2 SNEGSKA (reference sequence). The CDR3 loop reads CSARDSIPGRYEQFF. The CDR3, as DNA: TGCAGTGCTAGAGATTCGATCCCGGGGCGGTATGAGCAGTTCTTC.

Only a few counts were recorded for this clonotype. CDR3 bases: TGTGCCAGCAGTAACCCTCGGACGCAAGAGACCCAGTACTTC. Protein: CASSNPRTQETQYF. The chain is built from TRBV6-2 or TRBV6-3 and TRBJ2-5; D remains unclear. Germline V lookup: CDR1 MNHEY, CDR2 SVGEGT. With 5 bases removed from V and 2 bases from J, the gap between germline ends came to 12 bases. The CDR3 is 14 residues long.

This clonotype was detected ten times or more. The chain recombines TRBV7-2 with TRBJ2-1; tentatively, D is TRBD1 (6 bases). The CDR3 consists of 13 residues. The V end lost 5 bases, the J end lost 4 bases, and 9 bases lay between the germline ends. Germline V gene lookup returns CDR1 SGHTA and CDR2 FQGNSA. The CDR3 reads CASSTGQYNEQFF. DNA for the CDR3: TGTGCCAGCAGCACAGGACAGTACAATGAGCAGTTCTTC.

This clonotype was observed a handful of times. J is TRBJ2-7 and V is TRBV6-2 or TRBV6-3, with a weak D call TRBD1 (6 bases). The CDR3 contains 16 residues. V was trimmed by 5 bases and J by 0 bases, leaving 17 bases between them. In germline, CDR1 is MNHEY, CDR2 SVGEGT. This chain's CDR3 is CASSLTGKGTSYEQYF. CDR3 nucleotide sequence: TGTGCCAGCAGTCTAACAGGGAAAGGGACCTCCTACGAGCAGTACTTC.